This T cell receptor (beta chain) was captured in a study of blood T cell repertoires in COVID-19 (dated by TCRdb to 2018 to 2020). Concerning the study at large: Collaborator samples came from the United States, Italy and Spain and covered acute and convalescent phases of COVID-19. The dataset comprised deeply sampled blood TCRbeta repertoires from subjects exposed to, actively infected with, or recovered from COVID-19. HLA class I and class II types, where available, came from metadata supplied by the sample provider rather than from assay-based typing. The prospective study material was composed of cDNA or gDNA derived from T cells, B-cell-depleted T cells, or PBMCs. A freely available public database, intended as a resource for researchers studying the immune response to SARS-CoV-2, is where the repertoires were released. The samples were drawn from the first 160 participants of the ongoing ImmuneRACE study and from about 1,200 subjects provided by 6 global collaborators. A de-identified subject ID, COVID-19 status, age in years and sex were almost always included in the sample metadata. The full study reports these points: Clinical and demographic metadata were provided uncurated, with the amount varying by source and participant.

From a lookup of the germline V gene, CDR1 and CDR2 are SGHTS and YDEGEE. The CDR3 contains 18 residues, cysteine and phenylalanine counted. Only the CDR3 part of the read is kept: 54 bases, read in frame from the first base. V is clipped by 4 bases and J by 1 base, and the sequence between their germline boundaries is 21 bases long. Enrolling through a virtual design, the prospective study's participants ranged in age from roughly 18 to 89 years and lived across about two dozen United States geographic areas. Cohort assignment in the prospective study relied on participant-reported clinical history from a screening survey and a study questionnaire. ImmuneRACE Cohort 3 recovered participants were defined by two consecutive negative NP/OP PCR tests, healthcare professional clearance, or symptom resolution. Each participant in the prospective study had whole blood, serum and a nasopharyngeal or oropharyngeal swab collected by mobile phlebotomists. Over a roughly two-month period, participants in the prospective study had the option of providing additional blood draws and questionnaires. Before DNA extraction, prospective study blood samples were shipped either frozen or at room temperature.

TCRbeta CDR3 regions were amplified from genomic DNA by means of the immunoSEQ Assay, a bias-controlled multiplex PCR. In the source study's methods: Within the assay, amplification of reference gene primers was used to estimate how many nucleated cells each sample contained. To quantify the absolute abundance of each unique TCRbeta CDR3 rearrangement, sequence reads were collapsed and filtered. For each sample, productive Simpson clonality was calculated as the square root of Simpson's diversity index over productive rearrangements. TCRdb's version of the immuneACCESS table is confined to in-frame rearrangements and falls short of the full clone set. An unresolved V gene accounts for under half of the shortfall where checked; the remainder is of unknown origin. The V and J calls and clone size are taken from that table; D and trimming were inferred from the DNA. The sample data list 400,000 to 450,000 clones, and around 91% of these were observed just once. Of the sample, 0.6% falls within the top ten clones.

To note about this clone: Its antigen is not yet known. Per-base quality was not reported, and no clone a single base away is much larger than it.

The sequencing sample was made of PBMCs or T cells enriched from blood (not recorded which). This clonotype was obtained from a man between 18 and 29 years old who had recovered from COVID-19. This receptor chain uses TRBV5-8 and TRBJ1-3, with a weak D call of TRBD1 (6 bases match). The nucleotides are TGTGCCAGCAGCCGTGTGCGATACAACAGGGAATCTGGAAACACCATATATTTT. Its amino acids are CASSRVRYNRESGNTIYF.